The subject of this entry is one T cell receptor beta chain. Its antigen is unidentified. This entry is derived from a study of early T cells in non-severe SARS-CoV-2 infection. Background on the study: RNA in bulk from unsorted whole blood was sequenced, and chains were unpaired. Regarding the study as a whole: A preference for anti-spike CD8 responses marked VDJdb matching, which missed private and CD4 specificities.

Separate cDNA molecules each had unique molecular identifiers attached to them. TCRdb re-analysed the 5' RACE reads in MiXCR, keeping a single row per CDR3 protein. Of 100,000 to 150,000 distinct CDR3 sequences detected, under 15% appear once; the ten largest clones hold just over 20%. The sequenced material came from whole blood. The clonotype originates from an adult who was a healthcare worker with PCR-confirmed SARS-CoV-2 infection or an uninfected control (not recorded which).

CDR3 protein: CAISGRGSQETQYF. For the CDR3, the DNA is TGTGCCATCAGTGGGCGCGGGTCCCAAGAGACCCAGTACTTC. This chain links TRBV10-3 with TRBJ2-5; perhaps TRBD2 as D (5 bases). CDR1 is ENHRY and CDR2 is SYGVKD in the germline V gene. This CDR3 region has 14 residues. Trimming took off 4 bases at V and 1 base at J, with 10 bases between the two ends.